This T cell receptor (beta chain) was sequenced in a study of Ad26.COV2.S vaccination and SARS-CoV-2 variants (dated by TCRdb to about 2021). Broadly, across the study: Donors in the vaccine arm were drawn from COV1001, a phase I-IIa trial of Ad26.COV2.S in healthy adults that was multicentre, randomized, double-blind and placebo-controlled. Dosing of Ad26.COV2.S was intramuscular, at either 5x10^10 or 1x10^11 viral particles, delivered as one shot or as two shots spaced 56 days apart. TCRbeta repertoire sequencing was used to assess the specificity and breadth of SARS-CoV-2-reactive T cell receptors after Ad26.COV2.S vaccination. A total of some 30 samples were included in the TCR-sequenced set, comprising approximately 20 Ad26.COV2.S vaccine recipients, 5 placebo recipients and 8 SARS-CoV-2 convalescent individuals. Participants in the trial were split at random into five groups of five each, receiving low-dose or high-dose Ad26.COV2.S once or twice, or else placebo on both occasions. Investigators remained blinded to trial group allocation during experiments and outcome assessment. Findings and caveats that apply to the study as a whole: It was noted by the authors that total T cell responses may have been underestimated by the TCR breadth and depth analyses. Vaccine and placebo recipients had comparable non-spike TCR breadth, which fits with the vaccine containing only spike. Higher spike-specific TCR breadth was observed in Ad26.COV2.S recipients than in placebo recipients (P = 0.0014). After vaccination, spike-specific CD8+ and CD4+ T cell responses were reported to show substantial breadth. The study was not powered to compare responses between vaccine doses or regimens.

The intended sense of this specimen's treatment or condition label: some 19 received Ad26.COV2.S at low or high dose, single or two shots; 5 received placebo; per-sample allocation not given. Repertoires of vaccine and placebo recipients were sequenced from samples taken on day 63 after the first injection. In Cohort 1b, some 25 adults aged 18-55 years were enrolled at a single site in Boston, USA, between 29 July and 7 August 2020. Ad26.COV2.S was a replication-incompetent adenovirus type 26 vector expressing a prefusion-stabilized SARS-CoV-2 spike protein from the original Wuhan strain. The immunoSEQ Assay was the method used to sequence TCRbeta CDR3 regions. After extraction, genomic DNA underwent amplification by bias-controlled multiplex PCR, followed by high-throughput sequencing. Regarding the original processing steps: To quantify the absolute abundance of each unique TCRbeta CDR3 region, sequences were collapsed and filtered. T cell fraction was estimated by normalizing TCRbeta template counts to usable DNA, which was measured by amplifying reference genes present in all nucleated cells. Repertoire TCRs were annotated as SARS-CoV-2-specific when V gene, CDR3 amino acid sequence and J gene were exactly matched to a known reactive TCR set. MIRA supplied the reference SARS-CoV-2 TCR set, which was filtered for enrichment in COVID-19-positive ImmuneCODE repertoires so that public or cross-reactive TCRs were removed. Based on the MIRA antigens, annotated TCRs were further analysed at the level of specific ORF or position within ORF. Breadth was defined as annotated unique rearrangements over total unique productive rearrangements; depth was the summed frequency of those rearrangements. Group comparisons of TCR breadth used two-sided Wilcoxon rank-sum tests. The source is immuneACCESS, and TCRdb retained only in-frame sequences with V and J called. Part of the clones is not carried over; for the studies checked, unresolved V genes explain less than half of this, and the remainder is unexplained. V and J calls and clone size come straight from that table; D and trimming were deduced from the DNA. Counted in this sample were some 640,000 clones; around 89% of them appeared once. Around 1.5% of the sample belongs to the ten largest clones.

Concerning this clone itself: Its target antigen remains unknown. No base-level quality is on record; no much larger clone is a single base apart.

This clonotype originated in a person aged 18-65 years who received the Ad26.COV2.S COVID-19 vaccine or a placebo. Sample: peripheral blood, taken in a trial of Ad26.COV2.S vaccine versus placebo.

CDR3 protein: CASSSVTGEQEGGYTF. In nucleotides, the sequence is TGTGCCAGCAGCTCGGTCACAGGGGAACAAGAAGGTGGCTACACCTTC. The chain is assembled from TRBV5-5 and TRBJ1-2, with 7 junctional bases fitting TRBD1. The CDR3 holds 16 amino acids from the cysteine to the phenylalanine. Of all the DNA, just the CDR3 is kept, 48 bases in frame from base 1. From a lookup of the germline V gene (reference sequence), CDR1 and CDR2 are SGHKS and YYEKEE. The V end gives up 3 bases and the J end 7 bases, leaving 15 bases in the junction not matched to a gene. With the rest looked up from the reference TRBV5-5 and TRBJ1-2 genes rather than sequenced, the full variable domain is DAGVTQSPTHLIKTRGQQVTLRCSPISGHKSVSWYQQVLGQGPQFIFQYYEKEERGRGNFPDRFSARQFPNYSSELNVNALLLGDSALYLCASSSVTGEQEGGYTFGSGTRLTVV.